The rows below give T cell receptor beta chains drawn from one sample of a study of graft-versus-host responses after intestinal transplantation. The assay was immunoSEQ multiplex PCR, and TCRdb's table has in-frame clones only and misses some. The repertoire includes roughly 110,000 clones, roughly 93% of them detected once, and 0.9% to 1.5% sits in the top ten. No antigen is known for these receptors. This specimen was unstimulated CD8+ T cells sorted from spleen or lymph node cells, taken before transplant. These receptors were obtained from a human donor who was the organ donor for an intestinal transplant. CDR3s include the opening cysteine and the closing phenylalanine or tryptophan. Each record gives: clone size, J gene, V gene, D gene, CDR3 DNA, CDR3 protein. The D gene is left open where the match is weak. The size of a clone is reported for some rows only, either as once, few or many, or as a class for expanded clones.

>NA|TRBJ1-4|TRBV5-6|NA
TGTGCCAGCAGCTTGGACGGGGAGGACATATGGGAAAAACTGTTTTTT
CASSLDGEDIWEKLFF
>NA|TRBJ1-2|TRBV13|TRBD1
TGTGCCAGCAGCTTAGGGACAGGGCGCGTACGAGATGGCTACACCTTC
CASSLGTGRVRDGYTF
>NA|TRBJ2-1|TRBV27|NA
TGTGCCAGCAGTTTATTTCCCCCAGCGGCCTCCTACAATGAGCAGTTCTTC
CASSLFPPAASYNEQFF
>NA|TRBJ2-3|TRBV7-9|TRBD2
TGTGCCAGCAGCCTGACTAGCGAAGATACGCAGTATTTT
CASSLTSEDTQYF
>NA|TRBJ1-5|TRBV7-6|NA
TGTGCCAGCACTAACAAACTTCGGGGGCACCCCCTAGATTTTCGGCCCCAGCATTTT
CASTNKLRGHPLDFRPQHF
>NA|TRBJ2-3|TRBV7-2|NA
TGTGCCAGCAGCTTCCCGTATGATACGCAGTATTTT
CASSFPYDTQYF
>NA|TRBJ2-7|TRBV7-6|NA
TGTGCCAGCAGCCCGTACAGGGAGTTGGCGGCCTACGAGCAGTACTTC
CASSPYRELAAYEQYF
>NA|TRBJ2-1|TRBV30|TRBD2
TGTGCCTGGAGAGCTCCAGGACTAGCGGGAGGGCCCGGAGAGCAGTTCTTC
CAWRAPGLAGGPGEQFF
>NA|TRBJ2-1|TRBV7-6|TRBD2
TGTGCCAGCAGCTACTTGGCTAGCGGGAATGAGCAGTTCTTC
CASSYLASGNEQFF
>once|TRBJ1-2|TRBV27|TRBD1
TGTGCCAGCAGTCTACGGGGACAGGGGAGGGGCTACACCTTC
CASSLRGQGRGYTF
>NA|TRBJ2-7|TRBV27|TRBD1
TGTGCCAGCAGTTGGGGACAGGGCCTGGACGAGCAGTACTTC
CASSWGQGLDEQYF
>once|TRBJ2-7|TRBV27|TRBD1
TGTGCCAGCAGTTTAGTCCTGGGACAGGGATTCTACGAGCAGTACTTC
CASSLVLGQGFYEQYF
>NA|TRBJ1-1|TRBV6-5|TRBD1
TGTGCCAGCAGCGGACAGGGGAACACTGAAGCTTTCTTT
CASSGQGNTEAFF
>NA|TRBJ1-2|TRBV28|NA
TGTGCCAGCAGTGAGACGGGGAACTATGGCTACACCTTC
CASSETGNYGYTF
>NA|TRBJ1-3|TRBV7-2|TRBD1
TGTGCCAGCAGCTCCGGGACAGGGGCTGGAAACACCATATATTTT
CASSSGTGAGNTIYF
>NA|TRBJ2-5|TRBV29-1|TRBD1
TGCAGCGTGATCGACAGGGAAGAGACCCAGTACTTC
CSVIDREETQYF
>NA|TRBJ2-1|TRBV28|TRBD2
TGTGCCAGCAGCGAAAGGACTAGCGGTTACAATGAGCAGTTCTTC
CASSERTSGYNEQFF
>NA|TRBJ1-1|TRBV7-9|TRBD1
TGTGCCAGCAGCTTACCCGACAGGGGGAACACTGAAGCTTTCTTT
CASSLPDRGNTEAFF
>NA|TRBJ2-1|TRBV5-1|NA
TGCGCCAGCAGCGGTGACGCTCGCGGGAACAATGAGCAGTTCTTC
CASSGDARGNNEQFF
>NA|TRBJ1-1|TRBV7-9|NA
TGTGCCAGCAGCTTGGGCAGCTTGAACACTGAAGCTTTCTTT
CASSLGSLNTEAFF
>NA|TRBJ2-6|TRBV4-1|NA
TGCGCCAGCAGCCAAGTAAACAGGTTGTGGTTTGGGGCCAACGTCCTGACTTTC
CASSQVNRLWFGANVLTF
>NA|TRBJ2-3|TRBV10-1|NA
TGCGCCAGCAGTGAGCGGGAGCTCACAGATACGCAGTATTTT
CASSERELTDTQYF
>NA|TRBJ2-5|TRBV27|NA
TGTGCCAGCAGTTTATTGGGGGGCTCCGAGACCCAGTACTTC
CASSLLGGSETQYF
>NA|TRBJ2-2|TRBV30|NA
TGTGCCTGGAGTTCGCACAGGGAAGTAGCCGGGGAGCTGTTTTTT
CAWSSHREVAGELFF
>NA|TRBJ1-1|TRBV13|NA
TGTGCCAGCAGTCAAATGGGCACTGAAGCTTTCTTT
CASSQMGTEAFF
>NA|TRBJ2-2|TRBV29-1|NA
TGCAGCGTTGAATTTGGGACCGGGGAGCTGTTTTTT
CSVEFGTGELFF
>NA|TRBJ1-6|TRBV5-1|TRBD1
TGCGCCAGCAGCTGGACAGGGAGGGACTCACCCCTCCACTTT
CASSWTGRDSPLHF
>NA|TRBJ1-1|TRBV21-1|NA
TGTGCCAGCAGCAAAGGGATGAACACTGAAGCTTTCTTT
CASSKGMNTEAFF
>NA|TRBJ1-3|TRBV19|NA
TGTGCCAGTAGTCCCGGCGAAACTGGAAACACCATATATTTT
CASSPGETGNTIYF
>NA|TRBJ2-7|TRBV9|NA
TGTGCCAGCAGCGTAGAACCGCAGGACTACGAGCAGTACTTC
CASSVEPQDYEQYF
>NA|TRBJ1-1|TRBV30|NA
TGTGCCTGGAGTGAGAACGGGTCGGGAGCTTTCTTT
CAWSENGSGAFF
>NA|TRBJ1-1|TRBV27|NA
TGTGCCAGCAGTCCGGACATCAGGGGCCCCATGAACACTGAAGCTTTCTTT
CASSPDIRGPMNTEAFF
>NA|TRBJ2-2|TRBV7-6|NA
TGTGCCAGCAGCTTGATCAACACCGGGGAGCTGTTTTTT
CASSLINTGELFF
>NA|TRBJ2-2|TRBV19|NA
TGTGCCAGTAAAGGGTGGTCCATGGGCACCGGGGAGCTGTTTTTT
CASKGWSMGTGELFF
>NA|TRBJ2-5|TRBV5-6|NA
TGTGCCAGCAGCTTGATTAGCGAGCGTGAGACCCAGTACTTC
CASSLISERETQYF
>NA|TRBJ2-1|TRBV5-8|TRBD2
TGTGCCAGCAACGGCGCGGGAGACTACAATGAGCAGTTCTTC
CASNGAGDYNEQFF
>NA|TRBJ2-1|TRBV6-5|TRBD1
TGTGCCAGCAGTTACTTTCAGGGGGTCTCCTACAATGAGCAGTTCTTC
CASSYFQGVSYNEQFF
>NA|TRBJ2-5|TRBV11-2|TRBD1
TGTGCCAGCAGCGGTGAGGGACAGGGGAGGTGGGAGCAGTACTTC
CASSGEGQGRWEQYF
>NA|TRBJ2-1|TRBV7-9|NA
TGTGCCAGCAGCTTATCTGAGAGCTCCTACAATGAGCAGTTCTTC
CASSLSESSYNEQFF
>NA|TRBJ2-1|TRBV9|NA
TGTGCCAGCAGCGTCCTAGCGTACGATGAGCAGTTCTTC
CASSVLAYDEQFF
>NA|TRBJ1-1|TRBV11-2|NA
TGTGCCAGCAGCTTAGGGAGGGAAAAAGCTTTCTTT
CASSLGREKAFF
>NA|TRBJ1-1|TRBV29-1|NA
TGCAGCGTTGAAGATCTCGACATCACTGAAGCTTTCTTT
CSVEDLDITEAFF
>once|TRBJ1-2|TRBV30|TRBD1
TGTGCCTGGAGTGACGGGACGGGACAGGGATTATATGGCTACACCTTC
CAWSDGTGQGLYGYTF
>once|TRBJ2-7|TRBV10-3|TRBD2
TGTGCCATCAGCCCCCCCCATAGCGGGAGCTCCTACGAGCAGTACTTC
CAISPPHSGSSYEQYF
>NA|TRBJ2-7|TRBV4-2|TRBD2
TGTGCCAGCAGCCAGGAAGCGGGAGGTAGTTACGAGCAGTACTTC
CASSQEAGGSYEQYF
>NA|TRBJ2-1|TRBV9|TRBD2
TGTGCCAGCAGCACCCGGACTAGCGGGAGTGTGGATGAGCAGTTCTTC
CASSTRTSGSVDEQFF
>NA|TRBJ1-1|TRBV29-1|NA
TGCAGCGTCTCCGGGAACACTGAAGCTTTCTTT
CSVSGNTEAFF
>NA|TRBJ1-2|TRBV6-5|TRBD1
TGTGCCAGCAGTTATCGGGACAGCCCGCCGGCCTATGGCTACACCTTC
CASSYRDSPPAYGYTF
>NA|TRBJ1-3|TRBV4-3|TRBD1
TGCGCCAGCAGCCAAGGGACAGGGGGTGGAAACACCATATATTTT
CASSQGTGGGNTIYF
>few|TRBJ2-1|TRBV27|TRBD2
TGTGCCAGCAGTTTATCGACTAGCGGGAATGAGCAGTTCTTC
CASSLSTSGNEQFF
>NA|TRBJ1-3|TRBV27|NA
TGTGCCAGCAGTTTATCGCAGGGAAACACCATATATTTT
CASSLSQGNTIYF
>NA|TRBJ2-1|TRBV27|NA
TGTGCCTTGGGAGGTCCCTCCGGTGGCGAGCAGTTCTTC
CALGGPSGGEQFF
>NA|TRBJ1-2|TRBV19|NA
TGTGCCAGTAGTATTCGACCAACAGTGGACTATGGCTACACCTTC
CASSIRPTVDYGYTF
>NA|TRBJ2-1|TRBV28|NA
TGTGCCACCACCCCGGTCGCTAGCGAAACTCTACGGGAGCAGTTCTTC
CATTPVASETLREQFF
>NA|TRBJ1-1|TRBV5-1|TRBD1
TGCGCCAGCAGCCCAAAAGGACAGGATATAAACACTGAAGCTTTCTTT
CASSPKGQDINTEAFF